This TCR beta chain was identified during a study of response to subunit inactivated influenza vaccine. This CDR3 spans 12 amino acids. Between the trimmed V and J ends, which lost 4 bases and 8 bases, there was a span of 12 bases. Germline V gives CDR1 DFQATT, CDR2 SNEGSKA (reference sequence). TCRdb reprocessed the RT-PCR reads via MiXCR and lists one record per CDR3 protein. The sample consists of a few hundred thousand distinct CDR3 sequences, approximately 10% of them appearing once. This clonotype appeared a few times. In addition, the sample was reused for a study of T cells expressing NK-cell markers. As that report states: TCR beta cDNA was generated via 5'RACE template switching incorporating UMIs.

The material sequenced was PBMCs from blood, taken on the day of vaccination. The chain has TRBV20-1 and TRBJ2-1; D gene uncertain. This clonotype originated in a man aged 50-59 years who received an inactivated influenza vaccine. CDR3: CSATAVVDEQFF. The CDR3 DNA reads as TGCAGTGCTACCGCGGTGGTTGATGAGCAGTTCTTC.